Listed here are 9 T cell receptor beta chains from one sample, sequenced in a study of cytomegalovirus exposure and HLA in healthy donors. The study ran its PCR with 60 Vbeta and 13 Jbeta primers. Method: immunoSEQ multiplex PCR; TCRdb's copy keeps in-frame clones and lacks some. This table holds around 70,000 clones, 75% found once. Sequencing used PBMCs. All receptors come from a man aged 65-85 years in good health and CMV-seronegative.

This clone was seen a handful of times. J is TRBJ2-7 and V is TRBV5-1; 12 bases match TRBD1. The ends lost 4 bases at V and 6 bases at J; junction bases unmatched: 8. The CDR3 length is 15 residues. CDR1 is SGHRS, CDR2 YFSETQ, per germline. The DNA of the CDR3 is TGCGCCAGCAGCCGAGGAGGGACAGGGGGCCCCGAGCAGTACTTC. Protein product: CASSRGGTGGPEQYF. The full variable domain, its missing parts supplied by reference TRBV5-1 and TRBJ2-7, is KAGVTQTPRYLIKTRGQQVTLSCSPISGHRSVSWYQQTPGQGLQFLFEYFSETQRNKGNFPGRFSGRQFSNSRSEMNVSTLELGDSALYLCASSRGGTGGPEQYFGPGTRLTVT.

V gene TRBV2 combines with J gene TRBJ1-5; tentative D call: TRBD1 (6 bases). CDR1 is SNHLY and CDR2 is FYNNEI in the germline V gene. The CDR3 covers 14 residues. Trimming removed 7 bases from V and 2 bases from J, with 12 bases in between. The CDR3 protein is CASTVQGGNQPQHF. The CDR3 region has the DNA TGTGCCAGCACGGTACAGGGAGGCAATCAGCCCCAGCATTTT.

CDR3 protein: CASSTQGGKETQYF. CDR3 bases: TGTGCCAGCAGCACTCAGGGGGGAAAAGAGACCCAGTACTTC. V usage is TRBV7-2 and J usage is TRBJ2-5; maybe TRBD1 (7 bases). The V gene's germline CDR1 is SGHTA and CDR2 FQGNSA. V was shortened by 5 bases and J by 3 bases, with 13 bases between the two germline ends. The CDR3 has 14 residues.

The chain combines TRBV7-9 with TRBJ1-2; 10 positions agree with TRBD1. The length of the CDR3 is 14 residues. Germline V gives CDR1 SEHNR, CDR2 FQNEAQ (reference sequence). V was clipped by 1 base and J by 9 bases; unmatched bases: 5. Written as DNA, the CDR3 is TGTGCCAGCAGCTTAGAGACGGGACAGGGGCGCTACACCTTC. Protein: CASSLETGQGRYTF.

V and J are TRBV19 and TRBJ2-3, with D unresolved. The V end lost 3 bases, the J end lost 2 bases, and 6 bases lay between the germline ends. The V gene's germline CDR1 is LNHDA and CDR2 SQIVND (reference sequence). The CDR3 contains 13 residues. The CDR3 loop is CASSIGHTDTQYF. Written as DNA, the CDR3 is TGTGCCAGTAGTATCGGTCACACAGATACGCAGTATTTT.

The rearrangement uses TRBV19 and TRBJ2-5; tentatively, D is TRBD2 (6 bases). The V gene lost 6 bases and the J gene lost 7 bases, with 18 bases spanning the gap. Germline V gene sequence: CDR1 LNHDA, CDR2 SQIVND (reference sequence). This CDR3 has 14 residues. CDR3 in DNA: TGTGCCAGTAGCCAGGACTATCCTGACGGGACCCAGTACTTC. Translating it yields CASSQDYPDGTQYF.

The CDR3 sequence: CASSPRGQGADGYTF. Written as DNA, the CDR3 is TGCGCCAGCAGCCCCCGAGGACAGGGGGCCGATGGCTACACCTTC. This chain links TRBV4-1 with TRBJ1-2; 11 bases are shared with TRBD1. The junction had 7 bases not matched to a gene; V was cut back by 4 bases and J by 6 bases. The CDR3 contains 15 residues. CDR1 is MGHRA and CDR2 is YSYEKL in the germline V gene.

This chain uses TRBV7-2 with TRBJ2-1, with 8 positions matching TRBD2. Germline loops: CDR1 SGHTA, CDR2 FQGNSA. The V and J ends lost 3 bases and 0 bases, in that order; junction bases with no gene match: 1. CDR3 length: 15 amino acids. CDR3 in DNA: TGTGCCAGCAGCTTTACTAGCGGCTCCTACAATGAGCAGTTCTTC. Its protein is CASSFTSGSYNEQFF.

This chain joins TRBV7-2 and TRBJ2-1; D might be TRBD2 (7 bases). This CDR3 spans 16 amino acids. CDR1 is SGHTA and CDR2 is FQGNSA in the germline V gene. V lost 4 bases, J lost 5 bases, and 18 bases lay in between. The CDR3 sequence is CASSSRVGGLNNEQFF. The CDR3 DNA reads TGTGCCAGCAGCTCCCGAGTCGGGGGGCTAAACAATGAGCAGTTCTTC.